The sequence of this T cell receptor (beta chain) was determined in a study of beta chain features in type 1 diabetes. Study observations and caveats: Type 1 diabetes patients had TCRB CDR3s that were shorter (moderately but significantly so) in all four CD4+ subsets. Individuals with type 1 diabetes displayed fewer insertions and more deletions at VDJ junctions.

Since all of the isolated RNA was reverse transcribed, expressed TCRB transcripts were what got sequenced. Sequencing was performed with immunoSEQ multiplex PCR; in TCRdb, only in-frame clones are kept and a portion is missing. The sample carries approximately 250,000 clones, approximately 11% recorded once. The CDR3 sequence is 13 residues long. CDR1 is GTSNPN and CDR2 is SVGIG in the germline V gene (reference sequence). V lost 4 bases and J lost 4; bases outside the gene matches: 4. Details on this clone: Its specificity is unknown.

Once sorted, every population was more than 98% pure. Sample: naive CD4+ T cells from blood. This chain connects TRBV30 to TRBJ2-5, with TRBD1 matching over 9 bases. This receptor was taken from a man younger than 45 with type 1 diabetes. The CDR3 nucleotides read TGTGCCTGGAACTTACAGGGGGCAGAGACCCAGTACTTC. This sequence encodes CAWNLQGAETQYF. Looking up the rest from reference TRBV30 and TRBJ2-5 gives the full variable domain: SQTIHQWPATLVQPVGSPLSLECTVEGTSNPNLYWYRQAAGRGLQLLFYSVGIGQISSEVPQNLSASRPQDRQFILSSKKLLLSDSGFYLCAWNLQGAETQYFGPGTRLLVL.